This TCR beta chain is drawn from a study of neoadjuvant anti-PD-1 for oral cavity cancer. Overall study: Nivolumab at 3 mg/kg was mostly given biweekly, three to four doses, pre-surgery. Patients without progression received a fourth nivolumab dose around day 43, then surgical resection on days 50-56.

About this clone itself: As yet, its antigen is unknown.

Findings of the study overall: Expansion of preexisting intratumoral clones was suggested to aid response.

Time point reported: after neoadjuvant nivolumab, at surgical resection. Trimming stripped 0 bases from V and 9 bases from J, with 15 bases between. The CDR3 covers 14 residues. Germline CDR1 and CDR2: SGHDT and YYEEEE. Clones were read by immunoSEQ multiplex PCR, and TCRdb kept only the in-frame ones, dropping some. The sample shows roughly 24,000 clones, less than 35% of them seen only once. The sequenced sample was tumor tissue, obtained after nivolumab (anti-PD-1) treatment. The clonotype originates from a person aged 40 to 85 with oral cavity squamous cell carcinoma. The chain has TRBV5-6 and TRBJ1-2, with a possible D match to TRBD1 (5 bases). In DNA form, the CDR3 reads TGTGCCAGCAGCTTGGAGGGACGGTCTAGGAGCTACACCTTC. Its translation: CASSLEGRSRSYTF.